A single TCR beta chain is shown here with its context. Its antigen is as yet unknown. Genomic DNA of each subset was evenly split across several immunoSEQ plates. As processed by the authors: Quality scores were absent from the junction-only immunoSEQ sequences, so filtering differed. The assay was immunoSEQ multiplex PCR, and TCRdb's table has in-frame clones only and misses some. The DNA gave D and trimming, while V, J and clone size come from that table. The sample carries fewer than 1.4 million clones, roughly 74% recorded once. These data are taken from a study of shared clonotypes between healthy human individuals. Overall study results and limits: Around 5% was the fraction of naive CD4 clonotypes found shared across four donors.

Germline CDR1 and CDR2: SEHNR and FQNEAQ (reference sequence). The CDR3 extends over 15 amino acids. V dropped 1 base and J dropped 3 bases, with 10 bases sitting between them. Sequencing input: memory CD4+ T cells from PBMCs. Subset defined: CD45RA-negative fraction. This TCR derives from a young man in good health. Some clones in this sample may be carry-over from other donors' samples. The chain employs TRBV7-9 and TRBJ1-5, with D perhaps TRBD1 (6 bases). The DNA for the CDR3 is TGTGCCAGCAGCTTAGGAGCAGGGGCCAATCAGCCCCAGCATTTT. Its protein is CASSLGAGANQPQHF.